What follows are 6 T cell receptor beta chains derived from one specimen sequenced in a study of a mutant IDH1 vaccine in newly diagnosed glioma. Profiling relied on immunoSEQ multiplex PCR, and the TCRdb table lists in-frame clones only, not all of them. This sample has roughly 120,000 clones, with 90% found just once. These receptors' antigens are unknown. Time point reported: week 11, during vaccination. Alongside topical imiquimod, each dose of vaccine comprised 300 ug of mutant IDH1 20-mer peptide. Sample: PBMCs, taken from a glioma patient whose treatment included an IDH1 peptide vaccine. These receptors came from a woman aged 50 to 65 with glioma.

This clone showed up just once. This rearrangement joins TRBV6-5 to TRBJ2-7; D might be TRBD1 (5 bases). The V gene lost 0 bases and the J gene lost 3 bases, with 9 bases spanning the gap. The CDR3 extends over 14 amino acids. The germline gives CDR1 MNHEY, CDR2 SVGAGI. The CDR3 region is CASSYSGAYYEQYF. The CDR3 DNA is TGTGCCAGCAGTTACTCAGGGGCTTACTACGAGCAGTACTTC.

This clone was observed a single time. The J gene is TRBJ2-2, the V gene TRBV7-9, with 7 bases matching TRBD2. The CDR3 sequence is 17 residues long. Looked up from germline, CDR1 is SEHNR and CDR2 is FQNEAQ (reference sequence). V shed 0 bases, J shed 6 bases, and the junction held 10 bases outside the gene matches. CDR3 region: CASSLAYLAEGSGELFF. The DNA of the CDR3 is TGTGCCAGCAGCTTAGCCTATCTAGCGGAGGGCTCCGGGGAGCTGTTTTTT.

The genes are TRBV7-3 and TRBJ2-4; 9 nucleotides match TRBD1. Per the germline V gene, CDR1 is SGHTA and CDR2 is FQGTGA. V lost 0 bases and J lost 1; bases outside the gene matches: 4. The CDR3 is 17 amino acids. The CDR3 is CASSLTSGTGAKNIQYF. The CDR3 nucleotides are TGTGCCAGCAGCTTAACATCCGGGACAGGGGCCAAAAACATTCAGTACTTC.

The chain employs TRBV15 and TRBJ2-7; 9 nucleotides agree with TRBD2. Trimming removed 6 bases from V and 2 bases from J; junction bases left unmatched: 26. The CDR3 loop spans 21 amino acids. Germline V gene data show CDR1 as LNHNV and CDR2 as YYDKDF (reference sequence). The CDR3 spells CATSSPLGLGTKAGGTYEQYF. CDR3 bases: TGTGCCACCAGTAGTCCTCTGGGCCTGGGGACGAAAGCGGGGGGTACCTACGAGCAGTACTTC.

This clone was seen a single time. The chain is built from TRBV5-1 and TRBJ2-7; D possibly uses TRBD1 or TRBD2 (6 bases each). Germline V gives CDR1 SGHRS, CDR2 YFSETQ. Trimming shortened V by 0 bases and J by 4 bases, and 11 bases separated the two germline ends. The CDR3 sequence is 14 residues long. The CDR3 DNA is TGCGCCAGCAGCTTGGGACAGGCGGGGTACGAGCAGTACTTC. The encoded protein is CASSLGQAGYEQYF.

The rearrangement uses TRBV21-1 and TRBJ2-1; the table assigns TRBD2, which was not confirmed against the DNA. TRBV21-1 is designated a pseudogene. This CDR3 region has 17 residues. The chain's CDR3 is CASRKWTSGRANNEQFF. CDR3 DNA: TGTGCCAGCAGGAAGTGGACTAGCGGGAGGGCCAACAATGAGCAGTTCTTC.